These 32 T cell receptor beta chains came from one sample sequenced in a study of T-cell memory formation after mild COVID-19. TCRdb re-derived calls from the 5' RACE reads in MiXCR, one entry per CDR3 protein. The data contain about 270,000 distinct CDR3 sequences, about 17% of them singletons. The material sequenced was PBMCs or a T cell subset sorted from them (not recorded which). All receptors derive from a young man who had mild COVID-19 (a few samples of this study predate the infection). Cell type and time point are not known.

At least ten counts were recorded for this clonotype. J is TRBJ1-3 and V is TRBV10-3; 7 positions match TRBD1. Germline CDR1 and CDR2: ENHRY and SYGVKD. V was clipped by 0 bases and J by 0 bases; unmatched bases: 5. The CDR3 runs to 17 residues. The DNA of the CDR3 is TGTGCCATCAGTGAGTCAAGACAGGGTTTCTCTGGAAACACCATATATTTT. Translation: CAISESRQGFSGNTIYF.

This rearrangement joins TRBV28 to TRBJ2-1; 8 bases fit TRBD2. The CDR3 consists of 15 residues. The V and J ends lost 6 bases and 3 bases, in that order; junction bases with no gene match: 7. The germline V gene has CDR1 MDHEN and CDR2 SYDVKM. The CDR3 DNA follows: TGTGCCAGCAGGCTCGGGGGGGCCATCTACAATGAGCAGTTCTTC. It is translated as CASRLGGAIYNEQFF.

The chain joins TRBV5-4 to TRBJ2-4; 11 bases are a match to TRBD1. The germline CDR1 and CDR2 sequences are SGHNT and YYREEE (reference sequence). J lost 5 bases, V lost 4 bases, and 2 bases had no gene match. There are 14 residues in the CDR3. CDR3 nucleotides: TGTGCCAGCAGCCTGGGACAGGGGGAAAACATTCAGTACTTC. It encodes CASSLGQGENIQYF.

The V gene is TRBV5-8, the J gene TRBJ1-1; TRBD1 matches 9 bases. J gave up 4 bases and V 0 bases, and 1 base lay outside the gene matches. Germline values: CDR1 SGHTS, CDR2 YDEGEE. The CDR3 has 14 amino acids. The DNA of the CDR3 is TGTGCCAGCAGCTTGGCGGACAGGGGCACTGAAGCTTTCTTT. The encoded protein is CASSLADRGTEAFF.

The CDR3 loop reads CASSPRTRSNEQFF. CDR3 coding DNA: TGTGCCAGCAGTCCCAGGACTCGGAGCAATGAGCAGTTCTTC. The chain recombines TRBV6-5 with TRBJ2-1; a possible D gene is TRBD2 (5 bases). CDR1 and CDR2 from the germline V gene are MNHEY and SVGAGI. The CDR3 has 14 amino acids. V lost 5 bases, J lost 6 bases, and 14 bases lay in between.

Only a few counts were recorded for this clonotype. The chain carries TRBV28 and TRBJ2-7; D is undetermined. V was cut by 5 bases and J by 4 bases, with 12 bases left in between. Germline V CDR1 and CDR2: MDHEN, SYDVKM. The CDR3 sequence is 13 residues long. The CDR3 here is CASSAPGVYEQYV. The CDR3 nucleotides are TGTGCCAGCAGTGCCCCTGGGGTGTACGAGCAGTACGTC.

The chain joins TRBV5-1 to TRBJ2-1, with D hard to call. The ends were cut back, 0 bases at V and 7 bases at J, with 11 bases in the middle. The CDR3 length is 14 residues. Germline loops: CDR1 SGHRS, CDR2 YFSETQ. In DNA, the CDR3 is TGCGCCAGCAGCTTGGACGCCGGGTTGAATGAGCAGTTCTTC. This translates into CASSLDAGLNEQFF.

This clonotype was counted only a few times. The J gene is TRBJ1-5, the V gene TRBV10-3; TRBD1 matches 7 bases. Germline values: CDR1 ENHRY, CDR2 SYGVKD. V gave up 0 bases and J gave up 7 bases; unmatched junction bases: 3. The CDR3 extends over 14 amino acids. CDR3 protein: CAISESGTEQPQHF. The CDR3 DNA follows: TGTGCCATCAGTGAGTCAGGGACAGAACAGCCCCAGCATTTT.

This clonotype was seen ten or more times. This chain joins TRBV27 and TRBJ1-2; 8 bases map to TRBD1. The CDR3 consists of 13 residues. J was trimmed by 6 bases and V by 6 bases; bases with no gene match: 6. The germline V gene encodes CDR1 MNHEY and CDR2 SMNVEV (reference sequence). This CDR3 reads CASRRTGRDGYTF. The CDR3, as DNA: TGTGCCAGCAGGCGGACAGGGAGGGATGGCTACACCTTC.

V usage is TRBV12-3 or TRBV12-4 and J usage is TRBJ1-1; 8 bases fit TRBD1. This CDR3 has 15 residues. V shed 5 bases and J 0 bases; nucleotides not matched to a gene: 5. In DNA form, the CDR3 reads TGTGCCAGCAGTCCCACAGGGGGTATGAACACTGAAGCTTTCTTT. Protein sequence: CASSPTGGMNTEAFF.

This chain connects TRBV7-8 to TRBJ2-5, with 8 positions matching TRBD2. The J segment lost 4 bases and the V segment lost 4 bases, leaving 17 bases of the junction unmatched. Germline V gene sequence: CDR1 SGHVS, CDR2 FQNEAQ. CDR3 length equals 18 residues. The CDR3 DNA sequence: TGTGCCAGCAGCTCCTGGCCAGCGGGGGAGCCATTTTCAGAGACCCAGTACTTC. Residues: CASSSWPAGEPFSETQYF.

The genes are TRBV4-3 and TRBJ2-3; 7 nucleotides line up with TRBD1. Germline lookup yields CDR1 LGHNA and CDR2 YSLEER. Losses at the gene ends were 0 bases for V and 4 bases for J; bases not matched to a gene: 10. The CDR3 consists of 17 residues. This CDR3 is CASSQDRRTGASDTQYF. The CDR3 DNA follows: TGCGCCAGCAGCCAAGATCGAAGGACAGGAGCATCAGATACGCAGTATTTT.

DNA of the CDR3: TGCGCCAGCAGCTCCCCTAGCGGGGGTGATACGCAGTATTTT. This encodes CASSSPSGGDTQYF. The chain employs TRBV5-1 and TRBJ2-3; 10 nucleotides agree with TRBD2. The CDR3 is 14 residues long. CDR1 and CDR2 from the germline V gene are SGHRS and YFSETQ. J gave up 6 bases and V 3 bases, and 4 bases lay outside the gene matches.

This clonotype was found many times. The rearrangement joins TRBV6-6 to TRBJ2-5, with D unresolved. V dropped 5 bases and J dropped 7 bases, with 14 bases sitting between them. The CDR3 has 13 residues. The germline V gene encodes CDR1 MNHNY and CDR2 SVGAGI (reference sequence). DNA for the CDR3: TGTGCCAGCAGTAAAAGCCACGAAGGGACCCAGTACTTC. Translation gives CASSKSHEGTQYF.

In its sample, this clonotype was seen a few times. CDR3 nucleotide sequence: TGTGCCAGCAGCCCGTCCGTTGTGGATACGCAGTATTTT. Translated, it gives CASSPSVVDTQYF. This chain uses TRBV3-1 with TRBJ2-3; D remains unclear. CDR1 LGHDT and CDR2 YNNKEL come from the germline V gene (reference sequence). The CDR3 spans 13 residues. The ends were cut back, 4 bases at V and 6 bases at J, with 11 bases in the middle.

V is TRBV7-2 and J is TRBJ1-5, with D perhaps matching TRBD1 (5 bases). CDR3 size: 13 residues. V was clipped by 3 bases and J by 6 bases, with 9 bases between them. CDR1 and CDR2 (germline): SGHTA, FQGNSA. The CDR3 DNA reads as TGTGCCAGCAGCTTCCAGGGTCGTCAGCCCCAGCATTTT. Translation gives CASSFQGRQPQHF.

V is TRBV7-3 and J is TRBJ2-1, with D uncertain. V dropped 2 bases and J dropped 6 bases, with 11 bases sitting between them. The CDR3 runs to 14 residues. Per germline, CDR1 SGHTA and CDR2 FQGTGA. The CDR3 sequence is CASSLGPPGNEQFF. As DNA, the CDR3 is TGTGCCAGCAGCTTAGGGCCCCCCGGCAATGAGCAGTTCTTC.

This clonotype was detected only a few times. The chain recombines TRBV7-9 with TRBJ2-3; 11 bases line up with TRBD2. The CDR3 loop spans 17 amino acids. Looked up from germline, CDR1 is SEHNR and CDR2 is FQNEAQ (reference sequence). V was pared by 5 bases and J by 2 bases, with 9 bases of the junction left unmatched. The CDR3 reads CASSAKPSGGYTDTQYF. The CDR3 DNA reads as TGTGCCAGCAGCGCCAAACCTAGCGGGGGGTACACAGATACGCAGTATTTT. Using reference TRBV7-9 and TRBJ2-3 for the parts outside the CDR3, the full variable domain is DTGVSQNPRHKITKRGQNVTFRCDPISEHNRLYWYRQTLGQGPEFLTYFQNEAQLEKSRLLSDRFSAERPKGSFSTLEIQRTEQGDSAMYLCASSAKPSGGYTDTQYFGPGTRLTVL.

This clonotype occurred many times. The chain has TRBV5-1 and TRBJ1-1; D unclear. With 4 bases removed from V and 0 bases from J, the gap between germline ends came to 13 bases. This CDR3 has 15 amino acids. The germline V gene encodes CDR1 SGHRS and CDR2 YFSETQ. In DNA, the CDR3 is TGCGCCAGCAGCCAAGGGAATTCCATGAACACTGAAGCTTTCTTT. It specifies CASSQGNSMNTEAFF.

Many counts were recorded for this clonotype. The chain is built from TRBV20-1 and TRBJ2-1; D possibly uses TRBD1 or TRBD2 (6 bases each). The germline V gene encodes CDR1 DFQATT and CDR2 SNEGSKA (reference sequence). This CDR3 spans 15 amino acids. V gave up 0 bases and J gave up 4 bases, with 13 bases separating them. CDR3: CSARDRGRWYNEQFF. DNA for the CDR3: TGCAGTGCTAGAGATCGGGGGCGGTGGTACAATGAGCAGTTCTTC.

This clonotype was observed at least ten times. The chain employs TRBV7-3 and TRBJ2-1, with 8 bases identical to TRBD2. V gave up 5 bases and J gave up 9 bases; unmatched junction bases: 6. CDR1 is SGHTA, CDR2 FQGTGA, per germline. This CDR3 is 13 amino acids long. CDR3 loop: CASSPGTRSEQFF. The CDR3 DNA is TGTGCCAGCAGCCCCGGGACTAGGAGTGAGCAGTTCTTC.

This clonotype was observed a handful of times. The rearrangement joins TRBV4-1 to TRBJ1-3, with D uncertain. The germline V gene encodes CDR1 MGHRA and CDR2 YSYEKL. Trimming shortened V by 7 bases and J by 6 bases, and 10 bases separated the two germline ends. This CDR3 contains 12 residues. The DNA of the CDR3 is TGCGCCAGCACCGGACGTGAAAACACCATATATTTT. This gives the protein CASTGRENTIYF.

This clonotype has only a few counts. The chain has TRBV9 and TRBJ1-2, with 9 nucleotides matching TRBD1. The CDR3 runs to 17 residues. V gave up 0 bases and J gave up 0 bases; unmatched junction bases: 6. Germline V lookup: CDR1 SGDLS, CDR2 YYNGEE. As DNA, the CDR3 is TGTGCCAGCAGCGTAGGGGTACAGGGGGCTTCTAACTATGGCTACACCTTC. Translation: CASSVGVQGASNYGYTF.

The V call is TRBV2, the J call TRBJ2-5; D perhaps matches TRBD2 (6 bases). Per germline, CDR1 SNHLY and CDR2 FYNNEI. V was cut by 11 bases and J by 3 bases, with 13 bases left in between. CDR3 length equals 12 residues. CDR3 DNA sequence: TGTGCCCGCAATCCGGGGGAAGAGACCCAGTACTTC. Encoded protein: CARNPGEETQYF.

This clonotype was counted between two and nine times. The chain uses TRBV12-5 and TRBJ2-3; 7 bases align to TRBD1. Germline CDR1 and CDR2: LGHNT and FRNRAP. V lost 5 bases to trimming and J lost 0 bases; unmatched junction nucleotides: 5. CDR3 length: 15 residues. CDR3 DNA sequence: TGTGCTAGTGGTCCCGGGACAGCTAGCACAGATACGCAGTATTTT. Its protein is CASGPGTASTDTQYF.

This rearrangement joins TRBV7-6 to TRBJ2-7; 11 bases match TRBD1. Per the germline V gene, CDR1 is SGHVS and CDR2 is FNYEAQ. V lost 4 bases to trimming and J lost 5 bases; unmatched junction nucleotides: 4. The CDR3 loop spans 14 amino acids. DNA for the CDR3: TGTGCCAGCAGCTGGAGGACAGGGGGCGACGAGCAGTACTTC. Translating it yields CASSWRTGGDEQYF.

The rearrangement uses TRBV5-1 and TRBJ2-1, with TRBD2 identical over 13 bases. The CDR3 sequence is 17 residues long. With 4 bases clipped from V and 6 bases from J, the junction kept 10 bases outside the gene matches. Looked up from germline, CDR1 is SGHRS and CDR2 is YFSETQ. CDR3 sequence (DNA): TGCGCCAGCAGCCACGGACTAGCGGGGGTGCTCTTCAATGAGCAGTTCTTC. Translated: CASSHGLAGVLFNEQFF.

The CDR3: CASSQDQGSPNNEQFF. DNA of the CDR3: TGTGCCAGCAGCCAAGATCAAGGGTCCCCTAACAATGAGCAGTTCTTC. This sequence joins TRBV14 and TRBJ2-1; D remains ambiguous. V was clipped by 0 bases and J by 5 bases, with 14 bases between them. The germline CDR1 and CDR2 sequences are SGHDN and FVKESK. CDR3 length equals 16 residues.

This clonotype was observed many times. V and J are TRBV4-2 and TRBJ2-5; 8 nucleotides align to TRBD1. The V segment lost 0 bases and the J segment 4 bases; nucleotides outside the gene matches: 10. The length of the CDR3 is 17 residues. Germline V gives CDR1 LGHNA, CDR2 YNFKEQ. CDR3: CASSQDSGQGAGETQYF. The CDR3 coding sequence is TGTGCCAGCAGCCAAGATTCAGGGCAGGGGGCGGGAGAGACCCAGTACTTC.

Only a few counts were recorded for this clonotype. V and J are TRBV20-1 and TRBJ2-7; TRBD1 or TRBD2 may be the D gene (5 bases each). This CDR3 has 14 amino acids. Trimming cost V 6 bases and J 0 bases, with 15 bases left between them. Germline lookup yields CDR1 DFQATT and CDR2 SNEGSKA (reference sequence). The CDR3 spells CSAGTVLSSYEQYV. DNA for the CDR3: TGCAGTGCAGGGACGGTGTTGAGCTCCTACGAGCAGTACGTC.

This clonotype was recorded a few times. The chain combines TRBV10-3 with TRBJ2-3; maybe TRBD2 (5 bases). Germline CDR1 ENHRY, CDR2 SYGVKD. This CDR3 contains 13 residues. Trimming removed 10 bases from V and 0 bases from J, with 11 bases in between. CDR3 sequence (DNA): TGTGCCACGCTAGCATATAGCACAGATACGCAGTATTTT. Translated, it gives CATLAYSTDTQYF.

V gene TRBV7-3 combines with J gene TRBJ2-7; D is unclear. Germline lookup yields CDR1 SGHTA and CDR2 FQGTGA. CDR3 size: 14 residues. V lost 7 bases and J 5 bases, leaving 18 bases between the germline ends. DNA for the CDR3: TGTGCCAGCACCCCGACGGTAGGGCGGCACGAGCAGTACTTC. It codes for CASTPTVGRHEQYF.